This is a list of T cell receptor beta chains from one sample in a study of blood T cells in healthy people across ages. TCRdb passed the 5' RACE reads through MiXCR, listing each CDR3 protein once. The sample has 800,000 or so distinct CDR3 sequences, approximately 67% seen once. The material sequenced was blood. Receptors were obtained from a man in his thirties or forties in good health. The conserved cysteine and the conserved F or W are not part of the CDR3 here.

V gene	J gene	CDR3 protein
TRBV20-1	TRBJ2-5	SARADRLQY
TRBV4-2	TRBJ1-2	ASSQAWGYT
TRBV7-2	TRBJ2-5	ASSFLLGTGQETQY
TRBV4-3	TRBJ1-2	ASSSDGKANYGYT
TRBV15	TRBJ1-5	ATSTTLYSNQPQH
TRBV30	TRBJ2-3	AWGGRQPMSADTQY
TRBV12-3/TRBV12-4	TRBJ2-7	ASNSRGPSYEQY
TRBV7-2	TRBJ1-4	ASSPYRGRGGEKLF
TRBV20-1	TRBJ1-4	SAGGTSTNEKLF
TRBV7-2	TRBJ2-3	ASSLGRGAGPTDTQY
TRBV15	TRBJ2-7	ATSNRQNYEQY
TRBV7-9	TRBJ2-1	ASSFLDSNEQF
TRBV12-3/TRBV12-4	TRBJ2-7	ASSSTGTGGSHEQY
TRBV28	TRBJ2-2	ASIRQGFTPTGELF
TRBV2	TRBJ1-4	ASRFGTGKREKLF
TRBV28	TRBJ2-6	ASSRRAGANVLT
TRBV15	TRBJ2-3	ATSRGGDTQY
TRBV7-8	TRBJ1-5	ASSFMGQGEQPQH
TRBV7-3	TRBJ2-1	ASSRLVYNEQF
TRBV20-1	TRBJ1-6	SARLGTTGNSPLH
TRBV15	-	ATSRDWMGVNSNEQY
TRBV4-2	TRBJ2-7	ASSRAMSISDEQY
TRBV10-3	TRBJ2-7	AISESGGGVYEQY
TRBV2	TRBJ2-1	ASSGTSSRSEQF
TRBV5-1	TRBJ2-1	ASSLIRGANEQF
TRBV5-1	TRBJ2-1	ASSFEGNEQF
TRBV14	TRBJ2-3	ASSQVPEITDTQY
TRBV11-2	TRBJ2-3	ASSLSPADTQY
TRBV4-1	TRBJ1-6	ASSQEVLPLNSPLH
TRBV20-1	TRBJ2-1	SARAGSLGNEQF
TRBV12-3/TRBV12-4	TRBJ2-7	ASSFSLVQVTGDPYEQY
TRBV4-3	TRBJ2-1	ASSQERVNEQF